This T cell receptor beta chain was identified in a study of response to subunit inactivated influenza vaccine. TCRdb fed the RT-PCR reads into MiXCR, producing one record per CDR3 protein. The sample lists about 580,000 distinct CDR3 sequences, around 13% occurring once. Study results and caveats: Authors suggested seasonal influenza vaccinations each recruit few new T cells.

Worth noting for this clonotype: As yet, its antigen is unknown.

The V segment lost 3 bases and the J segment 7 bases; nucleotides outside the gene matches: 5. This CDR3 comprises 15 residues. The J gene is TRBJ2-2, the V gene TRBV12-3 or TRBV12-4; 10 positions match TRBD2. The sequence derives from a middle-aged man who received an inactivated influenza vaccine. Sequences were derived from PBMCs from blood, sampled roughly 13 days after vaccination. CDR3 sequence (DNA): TGTGCCAGCAGTTTGGCTAGCGGGGGTGTCGGGGAGCTGTTTTTT. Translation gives CASSLASGGVGELFF.